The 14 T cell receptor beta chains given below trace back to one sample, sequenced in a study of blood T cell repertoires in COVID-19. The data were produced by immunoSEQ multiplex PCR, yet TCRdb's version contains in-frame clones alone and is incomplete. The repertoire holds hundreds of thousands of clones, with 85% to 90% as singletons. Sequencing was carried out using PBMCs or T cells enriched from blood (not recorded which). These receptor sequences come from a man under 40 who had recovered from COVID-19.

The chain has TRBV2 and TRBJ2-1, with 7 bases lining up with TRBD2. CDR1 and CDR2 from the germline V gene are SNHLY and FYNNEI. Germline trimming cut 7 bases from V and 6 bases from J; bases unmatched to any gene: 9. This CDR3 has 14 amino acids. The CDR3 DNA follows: TGTGCCAGCAACCGGGAGGCGGGACTCAATGAGCAGTTCTTC. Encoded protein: CASNREAGLNEQFF.

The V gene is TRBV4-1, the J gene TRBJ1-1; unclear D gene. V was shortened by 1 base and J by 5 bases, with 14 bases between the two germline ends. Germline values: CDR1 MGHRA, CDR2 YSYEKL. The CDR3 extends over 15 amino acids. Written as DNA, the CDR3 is TGCGCCAGCAGCCAAGCCGGGGAAGGAGGAACTGAAGCTTTCTTT. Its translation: CASSQAGEGGTEAFF.

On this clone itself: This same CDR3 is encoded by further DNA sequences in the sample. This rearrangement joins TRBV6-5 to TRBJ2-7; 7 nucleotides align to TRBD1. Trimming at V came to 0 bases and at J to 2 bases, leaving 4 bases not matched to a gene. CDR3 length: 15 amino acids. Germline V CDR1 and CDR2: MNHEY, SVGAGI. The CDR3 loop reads CASSYSRDSTYEQYF. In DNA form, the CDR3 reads TGTGCCAGCAGTTACTCCCGGGACAGTACCTACGAGCAGTACTTC.

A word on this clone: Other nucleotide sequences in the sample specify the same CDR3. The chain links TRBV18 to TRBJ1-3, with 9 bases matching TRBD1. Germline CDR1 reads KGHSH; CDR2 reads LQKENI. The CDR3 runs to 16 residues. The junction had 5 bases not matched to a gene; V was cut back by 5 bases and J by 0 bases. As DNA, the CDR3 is TGTGCCAGCTCATTGGGACAGGGCAGCTCTGGAAACACCATATATTTT. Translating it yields CASSLGQGSSGNTIYF.

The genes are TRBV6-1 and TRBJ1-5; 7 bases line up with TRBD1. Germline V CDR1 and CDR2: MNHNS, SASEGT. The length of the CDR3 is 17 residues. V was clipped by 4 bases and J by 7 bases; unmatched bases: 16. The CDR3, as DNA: TGTGCCAGCAGTGGGGGTAAGGCGACAGGGAGCGGACAGCCCCAGCATTTT. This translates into CASSGGKATGSGQPQHF.

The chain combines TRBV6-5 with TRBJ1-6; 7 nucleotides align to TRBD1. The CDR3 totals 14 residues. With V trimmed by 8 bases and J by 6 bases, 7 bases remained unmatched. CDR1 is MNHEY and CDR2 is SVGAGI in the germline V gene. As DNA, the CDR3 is TGTGCCAGCCGACAGGGAAGTTCTAATTCACCCCTCCACTTT. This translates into CASRQGSSNSPLHF.

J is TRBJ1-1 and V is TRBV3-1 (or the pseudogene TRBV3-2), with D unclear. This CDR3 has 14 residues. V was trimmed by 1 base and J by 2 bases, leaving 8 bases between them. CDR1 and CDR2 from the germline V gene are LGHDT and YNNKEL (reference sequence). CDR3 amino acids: CASSQVGLNTEAFF. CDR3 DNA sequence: TGTGCCAGCAGCCAAGTCGGTCTAAACACTGAAGCTTTCTTT.

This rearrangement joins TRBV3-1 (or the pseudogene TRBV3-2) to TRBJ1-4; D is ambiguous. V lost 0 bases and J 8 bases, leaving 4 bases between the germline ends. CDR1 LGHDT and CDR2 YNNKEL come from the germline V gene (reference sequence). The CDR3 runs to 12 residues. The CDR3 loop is CASSQEREKLFF. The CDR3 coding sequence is TGTGCCAGCAGCCAAGAACGGGAAAAACTGTTTTTT.

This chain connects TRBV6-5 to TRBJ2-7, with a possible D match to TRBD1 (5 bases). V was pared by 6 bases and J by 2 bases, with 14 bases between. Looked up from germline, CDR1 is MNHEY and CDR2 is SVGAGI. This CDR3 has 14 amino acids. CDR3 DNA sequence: TGTGCCAGCAGGTTGACAGCTTTGACCTACGAGCAGTACTTC. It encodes CASRLTALTYEQYF.

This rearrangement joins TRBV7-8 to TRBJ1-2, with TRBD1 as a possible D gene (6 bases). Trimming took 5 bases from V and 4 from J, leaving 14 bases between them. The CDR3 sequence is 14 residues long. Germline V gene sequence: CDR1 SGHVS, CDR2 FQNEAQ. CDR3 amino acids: CASSRGTGPYGYTF. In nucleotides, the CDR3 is TGTGCCAGCAGCAGAGGTACAGGGCCCTATGGCTACACCTTC.

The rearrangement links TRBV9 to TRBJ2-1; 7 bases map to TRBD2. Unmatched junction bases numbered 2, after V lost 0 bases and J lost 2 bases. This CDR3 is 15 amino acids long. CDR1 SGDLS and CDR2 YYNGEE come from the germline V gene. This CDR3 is CASSVGRETYNEQFF. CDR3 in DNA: TGTGCCAGCAGCGTAGGGCGGGAGACCTACAATGAGCAGTTCTTC.

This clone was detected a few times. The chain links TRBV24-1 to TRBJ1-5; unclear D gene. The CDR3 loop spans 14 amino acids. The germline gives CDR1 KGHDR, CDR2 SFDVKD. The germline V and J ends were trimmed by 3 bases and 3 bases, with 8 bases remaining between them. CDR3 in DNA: TGTGCCACCAGTGATCTAGGAGACAATCAGCCCCAGCATTTT. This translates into CATSDLGDNQPQHF.

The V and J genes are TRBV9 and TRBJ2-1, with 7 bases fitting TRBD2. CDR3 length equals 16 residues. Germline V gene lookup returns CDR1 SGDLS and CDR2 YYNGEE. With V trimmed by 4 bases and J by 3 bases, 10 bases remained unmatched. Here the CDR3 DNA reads TGTGCCAGCAGCTTCCCCGGGACTACTTTCTACAATGAGCAGTTCTTC. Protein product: CASSFPGTTFYNEQFF.

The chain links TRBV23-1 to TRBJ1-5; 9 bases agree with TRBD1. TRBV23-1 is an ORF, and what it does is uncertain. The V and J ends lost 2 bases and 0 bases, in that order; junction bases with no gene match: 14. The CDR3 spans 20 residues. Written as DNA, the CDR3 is TGCGCCAGCAGTCAAGAATCGGGACAGGGCCTGATTTATAGCAATCAGCCCCAGCATTTT. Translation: CASSQESGQGLIYSNQPQHF.